The clone carrying this T cell receptor (beta chain) occurred a few times. The antigen remains undetermined. The sample originates from a study of T-cell reconstitution after alpha-beta-depleted transplantation in children. Whole-study findings and limits: The origin of high day-60 TCRbeta diversity in some patients lay in surviving recipient T cells and thymic progenitors. Roughly two months post-transplant, alpha-beta T cells reportedly originated from several hundred graft clones that had expanded. At one year after transplant, newly produced T cells mostly accounted for T-cell counts and diversity.

There are 11 residues in the CDR3. Germline V gives CDR1 MNHEY, CDR2 SVGEGT. The ends were cut back, 5 bases at V and 12 bases at J, with 13 bases in the middle. The TCRbeta library was prepared with unique molecular identifiers. In TCRdb, the PCR reads were re-called with MiXCR into one record per CDR3 protein. The sample consists of around 490,000 distinct CDR3 sequences, 11% of them appearing once. The sample was PBMCs, mostly from graft donor cells, taken 180 days after TCRalphabeta/CD19-depleted stem cell transplant. The clonotype originates from a female patient aged 2-9 years who had a stem cell transplant for aplastic anemia, so the T cells may come from the graft donor. The chain carries TRBV6-2 or TRBV6-3 and TRBJ1-2; tentative D call: TRBD1 (6 bases). The CDR3 DNA reads TGTGCCAGCAGTCCCGGGACACTCGACACCTTC. Its protein is CASSPGTLDTF.